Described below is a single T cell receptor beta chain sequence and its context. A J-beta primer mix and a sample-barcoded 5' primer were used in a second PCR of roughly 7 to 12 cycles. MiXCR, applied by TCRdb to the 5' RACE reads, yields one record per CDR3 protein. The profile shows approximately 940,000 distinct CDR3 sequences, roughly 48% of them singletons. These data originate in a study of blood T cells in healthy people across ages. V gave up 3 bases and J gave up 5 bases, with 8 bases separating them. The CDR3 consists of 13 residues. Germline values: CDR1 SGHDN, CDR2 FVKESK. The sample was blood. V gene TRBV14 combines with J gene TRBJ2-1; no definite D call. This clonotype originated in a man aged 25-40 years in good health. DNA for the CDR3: TGTGCCAGCAGCCACAGACGAAACAATGAGCAGTTCTTC. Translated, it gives CASSHRRNNEQFF.